These T cell receptor beta chains were read from a single sample in a study of blood T cell repertoires in COVID-19. The data were produced by immunoSEQ multiplex PCR, yet TCRdb's version contains in-frame clones alone and is incomplete. This table has approximately 100,000 clones, about 87% appearing once. Input material: peripheral blood. These receptors were collected from a woman between 50 and 59 years old with acute or convalescent COVID-19. Both conserved end residues are part of each CDR3. Each record gives: clone size, J gene, V gene, D gene, CDR3 protein, CDR3 DNA. D genes are given only for firm matches. Size is stated for part of the rows, as once, few or many counts, or as a class when the clone is expanded.

clone_size: .
j_call: TRBJ1-2
v_call: TRBV28
d_call: .
cdr3_aa: CASSDHQGSGGGYTF
cdr3_nt: TGTGCCAGCAGTGACCATCAGGGGTCTGGAGGTGGCTACACCTTC

clone_size: few
j_call: TRBJ1-2
v_call: TRBV18
d_call: .
cdr3_aa: CASSPTDSNYGYTF
cdr3_nt: TGTGCCAGCTCACCGACGGACAGTAACTATGGCTACACCTTC

clone_size: .
j_call: TRBJ1-2
v_call: TRBV6-6
d_call: TRBD1
cdr3_aa: CASSPHVPGQGRGYGYTF
cdr3_nt: TGTGCCAGCAGTCCCCACGTCCCGGGACAGGGTCGAGGCTATGGCTACACCTTC

clone_size: .
j_call: TRBJ2-7
v_call: TRBV7-2
d_call: .
cdr3_aa: CASNPTGTFYEQYF
cdr3_nt: TGTGCCAGCAACCCGACAGGAACCTTCTACGAGCAGTACTTC

clone_size: .
j_call: TRBJ2-5
v_call: TRBV5-1
d_call: .
cdr3_aa: CASSPGSFEGETQYF
cdr3_nt: TGCGCCAGCAGCCCCGGGTCCTTCGAAGGAGAGACCCAGTACTTC

clone_size: .
j_call: TRBJ2-3
v_call: TRBV2
d_call: .
cdr3_aa: CASSEQGLSTDTQYF
cdr3_nt: TGTGCCAGCAGTGAACAGGGGTTGAGCACAGATACGCAGTATTTT

clone_size: .
j_call: TRBJ1-4
v_call: TRBV5-8
d_call: .
cdr3_aa: CASSLDDRWNEKLFF
cdr3_nt: TGTGCCAGCAGCTTGGACGACAGGTGGAATGAAAAACTGTTTTTT

clone_size: .
j_call: TRBJ2-2
v_call: TRBV5-6
d_call: .
cdr3_aa: CASSLEGRLTGELFF
cdr3_nt: TGTGCCAGCAGCTTAGAAGGCCGACTCACCGGGGAGCTGTTTTTT

clone_size: few
j_call: TRBJ1-1
v_call: TRBV25-1
d_call: TRBD1
cdr3_aa: CASSPRQGAGAEAFF
cdr3_nt: TGTGCCAGCAGTCCTCGACAGGGGGCCGGGGCTGAAGCTTTCTTT

clone_size: .
j_call: TRBJ1-6
v_call: TRBV21-1
d_call: .
cdr3_aa: CASSKAPPVNYNSPLHF
cdr3_nt: TGTGCCAGCAGCAAAGCGCCTCCAGTCAACTATAATTCACCCCTCCACTTT

clone_size: .
j_call: TRBJ2-2
v_call: TRBV5-1
d_call: TRBD1
cdr3_aa: CASSLLEGQINTGELFF
cdr3_nt: TGCGCCAGCAGCTTGTTAGAGGGACAGATCAACACCGGGGAGCTGTTTTTT

clone_size: .
j_call: TRBJ2-1
v_call: TRBV5-1
d_call: TRBD1
cdr3_aa: CASSFPQGSSYNEQFF
cdr3_nt: TGCGCCAGCAGCTTCCCACAGGGGAGCTCCTACAATGAGCAGTTCTTC

clone_size: .
j_call: TRBJ1-1
v_call: TRBV12-5
d_call: .
cdr3_aa: CASGLAYGQSYTEAFF
cdr3_nt: TGTGCTAGTGGTTTGGCCTACGGACAGTCGTACACTGAAGCTTTCTTT

clone_size: .
j_call: TRBJ2-7
v_call: TRBV7-2
d_call: TRBD2
cdr3_aa: CASSPSRSGGAYEQYF
cdr3_nt: TGTGCCAGCAGCCCTTCCCGAAGCGGGGGGGCCTACGAGCAGTACTTC

clone_size: few
j_call: TRBJ1-2
v_call: TRBV10-3
d_call: .
cdr3_aa: CAISELPVAGYTF
cdr3_nt: TGTGCCATCAGTGAGCTGCCAGTAGCTGGCTACACCTTC

clone_size: .
j_call: TRBJ2-1
v_call: TRBV5-1
d_call: TRBD1
cdr3_aa: CASSPGTGVYNEQFF
cdr3_nt: TGCGCCAGCAGCCCCGGGACAGGGGTCTACAATGAGCAGTTCTTC

clone_size: .
j_call: TRBJ1-1
v_call: TRBV19
d_call: .
cdr3_aa: CASSIGAMNTEAFF
cdr3_nt: TGTGCCAGTAGTATAGGGGCGATGAACACTGAAGCTTTCTTT

clone_size: .
j_call: TRBJ1-5
v_call: TRBV19
d_call: TRBD1
cdr3_aa: CASSIGTGEQPQHF
cdr3_nt: TGTGCCAGTAGTATAGGGACAGGGGAACAGCCCCAGCATTTT

clone_size: few
j_call: TRBJ1-1
v_call: TRBV19
d_call: TRBD1
cdr3_aa: CASRYRDSEAFF
cdr3_nt: TGTGCCAGTAGGTACAGGGACAGTGAAGCTTTCTTT

clone_size: .
j_call: TRBJ2-1
v_call: TRBV10-1
d_call: .
cdr3_aa: CASRAGSLDEQFF
cdr3_nt: TGCGCCAGCAGGGCAGGGTCGCTCGATGAGCAGTTCTTC

clone_size: .
j_call: TRBJ1-2
v_call: TRBV5-5
d_call: .
cdr3_aa: CATTIFPGVEGYTF
cdr3_nt: TGTGCCACCACGATCTTTCCAGGGGTAGAGGGCTACACCTTC

clone_size: .
j_call: TRBJ2-1
v_call: TRBV2
d_call: TRBD2
cdr3_aa: CASRLSGGGNEQFF
cdr3_nt: TGTGCCAGCAGGCTTAGCGGGGGGGGGAATGAGCAGTTCTTC

clone_size: .
j_call: TRBJ1-5
v_call: TRBV4-2
d_call: TRBD1
cdr3_aa: CASSHDREQPQHF
cdr3_nt: TGTGCCAGCAGCCACGACAGGGAGCAGCCCCAGCATTTT

clone_size: .
j_call: TRBJ2-1
v_call: TRBV4-1
d_call: TRBD2
cdr3_aa: CASSPGRGVSVEEFF
cdr3_nt: TGCGCCAGCAGCCCCGGCCGGGGGGTCTCTGTGGAGGAGTTCTTC

clone_size: .
j_call: TRBJ1-1
v_call: TRBV14
d_call: .
cdr3_aa: CASSHWDSMNTEAFF
cdr3_nt: TGTGCCAGCAGCCATTGGGACTCCATGAACACTGAAGCTTTCTTT

clone_size: .
j_call: TRBJ1-1
v_call: TRBV6-6
d_call: .
cdr3_aa: CASSYPGQRNTEAFF
cdr3_nt: TGTGCCAGCAGTTACCCTGGGCAAAGGAACACTGAAGCTTTCTTT

clone_size: .
j_call: TRBJ1-2
v_call: TRBV19
d_call: .
cdr3_aa: CASSLTEKGGYTF
cdr3_nt: TGTGCCAGTAGTCTCACCGAGAAGGGGGGCTACACCTTC

clone_size: .
j_call: TRBJ2-5
v_call: TRBV7-9
d_call: .
cdr3_aa: CASSLEGSGRGETQYF
cdr3_nt: TGTGCCAGCAGCTTAGAGGGTAGCGGTAGAGGAGAGACCCAGTACTTC

clone_size: .
j_call: TRBJ2-7
v_call: TRBV9
d_call: TRBD1
cdr3_aa: CASSGGTGFPYEQYF
cdr3_nt: TGTGCCAGCAGCGGCGGGACAGGGTTTCCCTACGAGCAGTACTTC

clone_size: .
j_call: TRBJ2-3
v_call: TRBV5-1
d_call: TRBD1
cdr3_aa: CASRGHRGYSDTQYF
cdr3_nt: TGCGCCAGCAGGGGCCACAGGGGGTATTCAGATACGCAGTATTTT

clone_size: .
j_call: TRBJ2-5
v_call: TRBV5-1
d_call: .
cdr3_aa: CASSLGPRDRETQYF
cdr3_nt: TGCGCCAGCAGCCTGGGGCCGCGGGACCGAGAGACCCAGTACTTC

clone_size: .
j_call: TRBJ1-2
v_call: TRBV25-1
d_call: .
cdr3_aa: CASSGSRQGTWYGYTF
cdr3_nt: TGTGCCAGCAGTGGGTCCCGGCAGGGAACCTGGTATGGCTACACCTTC

clone_size: .
j_call: TRBJ1-2
v_call: TRBV7-3
d_call: TRBD1
cdr3_aa: CASSQGQGYGYTF
cdr3_nt: TGTGCCAGCAGCCAAGGACAGGGCTATGGCTACACCTTC